This TCR beta chain was identified in a study of molecular identifiers for immune sequencing clone quantification. The study, taken as a whole, reports: Sizes of clones that are highly expanded could be underestimated (if identical TCR molecules share a barcode).

TCR libraries were built in bulk with a published protocol and specific TCR primers. MiXCR, applied by TCRdb to the PCR reads, yields one record per CDR3 protein. In the table there are more than 550,000 distinct CDR3 sequences, 25% of which are singletons. This clonotype appeared many times. Its antigen is not identified. Naive CD8 libraries came from around 20,000 to 990,000 sorted cells with 10%, 30% or 50% RNA. Sequenced input: naive CD8+ T cells from blood, with Jurkat cell RNA spiked in. This sample's subset: FACS-sorted CD8+CD4-CCR7+CD45RA+ naive T cells. The receptor was derived from a human donor in good health. Some libraries in this study had Jurkat cell RNA spiked in.

CDR3 in amino acids: CASSQDRQGASSYEQYF. In DNA form, the CDR3 reads TGCGCCAGCAGCCAAGACCGACAGGGCGCTAGCTCCTACGAGCAGTACTTC. The J gene is TRBJ2-7, the V gene TRBV4-3; 7 bases map to TRBD1. Trimming at V came to 0 bases and at J to 0 bases, leaving 8 bases not matched to a gene. Germline-derived CDR1 and CDR2 are LGHNA and YSLEER. The CDR3 consists of 17 residues.